These 28 T cell receptor beta chains were all obtained from the same sample, sequenced in a study of CD8 T cells in Susac syndrome. An amount of RNA that ranged from roughly 0.5 to 1 ug was reverse transcribed with random hexamers. TCRdb used MiXCR to reprocess the immunoSEQ multiplex PCR reads, holding one entry per CDR3 protein. Of 400,000 or so distinct CDR3 sequences detected, more than 80% appear once; the ten largest clones hold approximately 0.12%. The source material was CD8+ T cells from PBMCs. The receptor set was obtained from a human donor with multiple sclerosis.

The chain carries TRBV7-9 and TRBJ2-7, with TRBD2 as a possible D gene (6 bases). CDR1 and CDR2 from the germline V gene are SEHNR and FQNEAQ (reference sequence). The CDR3 runs to 13 residues. Trimming took off 1 base at V and 5 bases at J, with 9 bases between the two ends. The CDR3 DNA reads as TGTGCCAGCAGCTTAGGACTAGGCGACGAGCAGTACTTC. Residues: CASSLGLGDEQYF.

This chain joins TRBV5-1 and TRBJ2-7; either TRBD1 or TRBD2 may supply D (5 bases each). V was pared by 7 bases and J by 0 bases, with 26 bases between. CDR1 SGHRS and CDR2 YFSETQ come from the germline V gene. The CDR3 has 18 residues. The CDR3 sequence is CASYGRDGYPSSSYEQYF. CDR3 coding DNA: TGCGCCAGCTACGGTCGGGACGGTTATCCCTCTAGCTCCTACGAGCAGTACTTC.

The J gene is TRBJ2-1, the V gene TRBV5-4, with 9 bases that match TRBD1. The CDR3 covers 16 residues. Germline values: CDR1 SGHNT, CDR2 YYREEE (reference sequence). Losses at the gene ends were 4 bases for V and 6 bases for J; bases not matched to a gene: 11. CDR3 sequence reads: CASSETPGTGINEQFF. The CDR3 region has the DNA TGTGCCAGCAGCGAAACACCGGGGACAGGGATCAATGAGCAGTTCTTC.

The rearrangement uses TRBV5-4 and TRBJ2-1; 8 nucleotides agree with TRBD2. The V gene end was trimmed by 2 bases and the J gene end by 3 bases; junction bases not matched to a gene: 4. The CDR3 covers 15 residues. Looked up from germline, CDR1 is SGHNT and CDR2 is YYREEE (reference sequence). The CDR3 reads CASSFKTSVYNEQFF. The CDR3 DNA follows: TGTGCCAGCAGCTTCAAGACTAGCGTCTACAATGAGCAGTTCTTC. Variable domain in full (rest from reference TRBV5-4 and TRBJ2-1): ETGVTQSPTHLIKTRGQQVTLRCSSQSGHNTVSWYQQALGQGPQFIFQYYREEENGRGNFPPRFSGLQFPNYSSELNVNALELDDSALYLCASSFKTSVYNEQFFGPGTRLTVL.

The rearrangement links TRBV27 to TRBJ1-6; possible D gene TRBD1, 5 bases. Germline values: CDR1 MNHEY, CDR2 SMNVEV (reference sequence). The CDR3 length is 14 residues. V dropped 6 bases and J dropped 3 bases, with 9 bases sitting between them. Here the CDR3 DNA reads TGTGCCAGCAGGGTTGGGGGCTATAATTCACCCCTCCACTTT. Its protein is CASRVGGYNSPLHF.

This chain uses TRBV7-9 with TRBJ1-1; D is perhaps TRBD1 (5 bases). CDR1 is SEHNR, CDR2 FQNEAQ, per germline (reference sequence). Trimming took off 3 bases at V and 2 bases at J, with 16 bases between the two ends. This CDR3 is 16 amino acids long. Written as DNA, the CDR3 is TGTGCCAGCAGCTTCCTATTCCGGGGCTTTAACACTGAAGCTTTCTTT. It yields the protein CASSFLFRGFNTEAFF.

The rearrangement links TRBV30 to TRBJ1-2; D gene uncertain. This CDR3 contains 11 residues. The V end lost 3 bases, the J end lost 4 bases, and 6 bases lay between the germline ends. Germline lookup yields CDR1 GTSNPN and CDR2 SVGIG (reference sequence). The CDR3 DNA follows: TGTGCCTGGAGGCCTATCTATGGCTACACCTTC. Translated: CAWRPIYGYTF.

V gene TRBV30 combines with J gene TRBJ2-1; possibly TRBD1 or TRBD2 for D (5 bases each). V lost 3 bases and J 9 bases, leaving 12 bases between the germline ends. The CDR3 consists of 12 residues. Germline assignment: CDR1 GTSNPN and CDR2 SVGIG (reference sequence). This chain's CDR3 is CAWRGEWSEQFF. CDR3 nucleotides: TGTGCCTGGAGAGGGGAGTGGAGTGAGCAGTTCTTC.

This clonotype was detected only once. This chain links TRBV2 with TRBJ2-1, with 9 bases identical to TRBD1. Germline V gene sequence: CDR1 SNHLY, CDR2 FYNNEI. The CDR3 totals 13 residues. J gave up 5 bases and V 11 bases, and 7 bases lay outside the gene matches. CDR3 sequence reads: CAVEQGADNEQFF. The CDR3 nucleotides read TGTGCCGTCGAACAGGGGGCTGACAATGAGCAGTTCTTC.

This sequence joins TRBV30 and TRBJ2-1, with D hard to call. The V end lost 0 bases, the J end lost 15 bases, and 12 bases lay between the germline ends. The CDR3 sequence is 11 residues long. The germline V gene encodes CDR1 GTSNPN and CDR2 SVGIG (reference sequence). CDR3 protein: CAWSVRCVGFF. CDR3 coding DNA: TGTGCCTGGAGTGTACGATGCGTGGGGTTCTTC.

The J gene is TRBJ1-2, the V gene TRBV27; unclear D gene. Between the trimmed V and J ends, which lost 2 bases and 4 bases, there was a span of 8 bases. This CDR3 is 13 amino acids long. The germline V gene encodes CDR1 MNHEY and CDR2 SMNVEV (reference sequence). As DNA, the CDR3 is TGTGCCAGCAGTTTAAATGGCGGCTATGGCTACACCTTC. Its translation is CASSLNGGYGYTF.

CDR3 nucleotide sequence: TGTGCCAGCAGTTTGCGCAGGGCGTCCACCGGGGAGCTGTTTTTT. Its translation is CASSLRRASTGELFF. The chain links TRBV27 to TRBJ2-2; tentatively, D is TRBD1 (5 bases). Trimming cost V 3 bases and J 4 bases, with 12 bases left between them. Germline assignment: CDR1 MNHEY and CDR2 SMNVEV (reference sequence). This CDR3 has 15 residues.

The rearrangement joins TRBV5-1 to TRBJ1-1, with D possibly TRBD1 on 6 matching bases. This CDR3 contains 15 residues. V lost 3 bases to trimming and J lost 1 base, with 13 bases between them. Germline V lookup: CDR1 SGHRS, CDR2 YFSETQ. The CDR3 region has the DNA TGCGCCAGCAGCTGGGCACAGGGATGGAACACTGAAGCTTTCTTT. Translation gives CASSWAQGWNTEAFF. The whole variable domain, filled in from reference TRBV5-1 and TRBJ1-1, reads KAGVTQTPRYLIKTRGQQVTLSCSPISGHRSVSWYQQTPGQGLQFLFEYFSETQRNKGNFPGRFSGRQFSNSRSEMNVSTLELGDSALYLCASSWAQGWNTEAFFGQGTRLTVV.

The gene calls are TRBV28 and TRBJ1-1, with a tentative D call TRBD1 (5 bases). V lost 0 bases and J 3 bases, leaving 17 bases between the germline ends. The CDR3 spans 17 residues. The germline CDR1 and CDR2 sequences are MDHEN and SYDVKM. The DNA for the CDR3 is TGTGCCAGCAGTTTATGGGGGCGTGAGTCCAGGGACACTGAAGCTTTCTTT. Protein product: CASSLWGRESRDTEAFF.

This clonotype was observed a few times. At one end, the junction sequence differs from germline, possibly due to a read error. V and J are TRBV2 and TRBJ1-5, with 9 bases matching TRBD1. The CDR3 length is 16 residues. Germline V gives CDR1 SNHLY, CDR2 FYNNEI. The CDR3 DNA is TGTGCCAGCAGTGTCCGGGACAGGGTGACGCATCAGCCTCAGCATTTT. This encodes CASSVRDRVTHQPQHF.

J is TRBJ2-1 and V is TRBV4-1; D uncertain. V was cut by 3 bases and J by 7 bases, with 13 bases left in between. The CDR3 covers 14 residues. The V gene's germline CDR1 is MGHRA and CDR2 YSYEKL. The chain's CDR3 is CASSHPLGLNEQFF. The CDR3 DNA is TGCGCCAGCAGCCACCCACTGGGTTTGAATGAGCAGTTCTTC.

This clonotype showed up just a few times. The V and J genes are TRBV25-1 and TRBJ2-7; TRBD1 agrees at 8 bases. This CDR3 has 14 amino acids. Germline V gives CDR1 MGHDK, CDR2 SYGVNS. The V and J ends lost 5 bases and 0 bases, in that order; junction bases with no gene match: 3. The CDR3 bases are TGTGCCAGCAGTCGACAGGGGAACTCCTACGAGCAGTACTTC. This sequence encodes CASSRQGNSYEQYF.

The chain links TRBV24-1 to TRBJ2-7, with D possibly being TRBD2 (5 bases). V was clipped by 9 bases and J by 7 bases, with 12 bases between them. Germline CDR1 and CDR2: KGHDR and SFDVKD. CDR3 length equals 11 residues. The CDR3: CATRTEGEQYF. DNA of the CDR3: TGTGCCACCCGAACTGAGGGTGAGCAGTACTTC.

The J gene is TRBJ2-1, the V gene TRBV5-6, with 9 positions matching TRBD2. The V gene end was trimmed by 4 bases and the J gene end by 5 bases; junction bases not matched to a gene: 7. CDR1 SGHDT and CDR2 YYEEEE come from the germline V gene. The CDR3 runs to 15 residues. CDR3 nucleotides: TGTGCCAGCAGCCCCCCTAGCGGGGTGAACAATGAGCAGTTCTTC. Its protein is CASSPPSGVNNEQFF.

This rearrangement joins TRBV6-1 to TRBJ1-2, with 9 bases lining up with TRBD1. Germline CDR1 and CDR2: MNHNS and SASEGT. The CDR3 totals 12 residues. V lost 7 bases, J lost 7 bases, and 4 bases stayed unmatched. The CDR3 loop reads CASTTGGSGYTF. The CDR3 nucleotides read TGTGCCAGCACAACAGGGGGCTCTGGCTACACCTTC.

The chain recombines TRBV12-3 or TRBV12-4 with TRBJ1-1; D might be TRBD1 (6 bases). Trimming took off 3 bases at V and 0 bases at J, with 11 bases between the two ends. This CDR3 has 15 amino acids. The chain's CDR3 is CASSLDSELNTEAFF. CDR3 nucleotides: TGTGCCAGCAGTTTGGACAGCGAATTGAACACTGAAGCTTTCTTT.

The chain has TRBV7-9 and TRBJ2-5, with 7 bases that match TRBD1. Per the germline V gene, CDR1 is SEHNR and CDR2 is FQNEAQ (reference sequence). V was clipped by 1 base and J by 4 bases; unmatched bases: 6. The CDR3 is 15 residues long. As DNA, the CDR3 is TGTGCCAGCAGCTTAGTTACAGGGGCGAGAGAGACCCAGTACTTC. Protein: CASSLVTGARETQYF.

The rearrangement uses TRBV4-1 and TRBJ2-7; no clear D gene. Trimming shortened V by 4 bases and J by 3 bases, and 19 bases separated the two germline ends. This CDR3 region has 16 residues. Per germline, CDR1 MGHRA and CDR2 YSYEKL. The CDR3 nucleotides read TGCGCCAGCAGCCCCCATGCATTGATTGGGGACTACGAGCAGTACTTC. The encoded protein is CASSPHALIGDYEQYF.

Here the CDR3 DNA reads TGTGCCAGCAGTTTATTGGCGGGAAGGTACAATGAGCAGTTCTTC. This translates into CASSLLAGRYNEQFF. The genes are TRBV27 and TRBJ2-1, with D possibly matching TRBD2 (6 bases). Per the germline V gene, CDR1 is MNHEY and CDR2 is SMNVEV (reference sequence). Trimming stripped 1 base from V and 4 bases from J, with 11 bases between. CDR3 length equals 15 residues.

The chain recombines TRBV6-1 with TRBJ2-1; TRBD1 matches at 8 bases. The CDR3 extends over 16 amino acids. Trimming removed 1 base from V and 8 bases from J; junction bases left unmatched: 10. Germline loops: CDR1 MNHNS, CDR2 SASEGT. The CDR3 DNA reads as TGTGCCAGCAGTGAAGAGGTGCAGGGGGCGGAGGATGAGCAGTTCTTC. Its protein is CASSEEVQGAEDEQFF.

The CDR3 DNA reads TGTGCCAGCACACCGGGACTGATGTTCTACGAGCAGTACTTC. Amino acids: CASTPGLMFYEQYF. The chain joins TRBV28 to TRBJ2-7; D may be TRBD2 (6 bases). The germline V gene encodes CDR1 MDHEN and CDR2 SYDVKM. CDR3 size: 14 residues. V gave up 7 bases and J gave up 3 bases, with 16 bases separating them.

There are a few counts of this clonotype. The CDR3 sequence is CASSQAQVNTEAFF. The CDR3 coding sequence is TGCGCCAGCAGCCAAGCTCAGGTGAACACTGAAGCTTTCTTT. The chain employs TRBV4-1 and TRBJ1-1; D is ambiguous. Germline CDR1 and CDR2: MGHRA and YSYEKL. The V gene lost 1 base and the J gene lost 0 bases, with 6 bases spanning the gap. The CDR3 length is 14 residues.

This rearrangement joins TRBV5-4 to TRBJ2-7; possibly TRBD2 for D (6 bases). Per germline, CDR1 SGHNT and CDR2 YYREEE (reference sequence). The V and J ends lost 0 bases and 5 bases respectively, with 12 bases between them. The CDR3 covers 14 residues. Written as DNA, the CDR3 is TGTGCCAGCAGCTTGGGAGGGGAGGTCCACGAGCAGTACTTC. Translation gives CASSLGGEVHEQYF.